This T cell receptor (beta chain) was observed in a study of T cells expressing NK-cell markers. Study-level information: Investigators obtained TCR beta repertoires from sorted CD3+CD56+NKG2C+, CD3+CD56+NKG2C- and CD3+CD56-NKG2C+ T cells. The sequencing cohort of eight donors included seven HCMV-seropositive individuals and one seronegative individual. Whole-study results and caveats: The study left the HCMV specificity of expanded NKG2C+ T cell clones unresolved.

On this clonotype: Its antigen is not known.

TCRdb re-called the 5' RACE reads and gives one entry per CDR3 protein, without DNA. This repertoire includes 140,000 or so distinct CDR3 sequences. The sample was blood T cells: a sorted CD56 or NKG2C T cell subset, CD4+ or CD8+ T cells, or bulk PBMC T cells (not recorded which). The sequence derives from a man younger than 35 in good health.

CDR3 protein: CASSLSGRTYEQYF. The chain joins TRBV5-6 to TRBJ2-7. This CDR3 comprises 14 residues. Germline CDR1 reads SGHDT; CDR2 reads YYEEEE.